The TCR beta chain under discussion was sequenced for a study of T cell responses to AZD1222 COVID-19 vaccine. Findings of the study overall: Receipt of two AZD1222 doses was followed by a rise in Spike-specific TCR breadth and depth. Donor demographics were predominantly white British with a female majority; clonal diversity may be underestimated. Seropositive at baseline were only a handful of AZD1222 recipients. Reportedly, nearly half of unique spike TCRs recognized epitopes outside B.1.351/B.1.1.7 mutations.

TCRdb's table, derived via immunoSEQ multiplex PCR, lists solely in-frame clones and lacks some. The data show fewer than 150,000 clones, about 88% seen once. In the case of this clone: What it binds is not known.

The sequence was obtained from an adult in good health. Source: peripheral blood, taken on day 0 of AZD1222 vaccination.

Here the CDR3 reads CASSLAQGTNEKLFF. The CDR3 bases are TGTGCCAGCAGCTTGGCACAGGGAACTAATGAAAAACTGTTTTTT. The V and J genes are TRBV11-3 and TRBJ1-4; a weak D match, TRBD1 (6 bases). V was shortened by 3 bases and J by 1 base, with 9 bases between the two germline ends. CDR1 SGHNT and CDR2 YENEEA come from the germline V gene. The CDR3 sequence is 15 residues long.